A single sample is the source of the 26 T cell receptor beta chains below, sequenced in a study of OX40 agonist ivuxolimab in advanced cancers. Assay used: immunoSEQ multiplex PCR; TCRdb lists only in-frame clones, some missing. The table includes about 50,000 clones, 79% detected once. The source material was CD4+ or CD8+ T cells sorted from blood, sampled in a trial of the OX40 agonist ivuxolimab. The origin of the receptors is an adult with an advanced solid tumor such as melanoma, head and neck, liver or kidney cancer.

The chain couples TRBV28 to TRBJ2-5, with 9 bases identical to TRBD1. The CDR3 is made up of 18 amino acids. The germline gives CDR1 MDHEN, CDR2 SYDVKM. Losses at the gene ends were 8 bases for V and 9 bases for J; bases not matched to a gene: 25. CDR3 bases: TGTGCCAGCGGGTCGAGACACTCACAGGGGGCCCCCGCAATATCCCAGTACTTC. Protein product: CASGSRHSQGAPAISQYF. Full variable domain (missing parts from reference TRBV28 and TRBJ2-5): DVKVTQSSRYLVKRTGEKVFLECVQDMDHENMFWYRQDPGLGLRLIYFSYDVKMKEKGDIPEGYSVSREKKERFSLILESASTNQTSMYLCASGSRHSQGAPAISQYFGPGTRLLVL.

This rearrangement joins TRBV5-6 to TRBJ2-2; D call uncertain. V lost 4 bases, J lost 4 bases, and 11 bases lay in between. CDR3 length: 14 residues. Germline V gene lookup returns CDR1 SGHDT and CDR2 YYEEEE. The CDR3 DNA is TGTGCCAGCAGCAGATTGTTACTCACCGGGGAGCTGTTTTTT. Translation: CASSRLLLTGELFF.

This clone has more than one count but fewer than ten. The rearrangement uses TRBV9 and TRBJ2-1; 7 bases are shared with TRBD2. The germline V gene encodes CDR1 SGDLS and CDR2 YYNGEE. The CDR3 contains 15 residues. After removal of 0 bases from V and 3 bases from J, the junction contained 3 bases not matched to a gene. The DNA of the CDR3 is TGTGCCAGCAGCGTAGGGTGGGAGGGCTACAATGAGCAGTTCTTC. It yields the protein CASSVGWEGYNEQFF.

This clone was recorded only once. The gene calls are TRBV7-9 and TRBJ1-4; 10 bases match TRBD1. Germline V gene sequence: CDR1 SEHNR, CDR2 FQNEAQ (reference sequence). This CDR3 has 14 residues. The V and J ends lost 4 bases and 8 bases, in that order; junction bases with no gene match: 4. CDR3 bases: TGTGCCAGCAGCTCGACAGGGGGCCTAGAAAAACTGTTTTTT. Protein sequence: CASSSTGGLEKLFF.

A few counts support this clone. The V gene is TRBV9, the J gene TRBJ2-7; D may be TRBD1 (5 bases). The CDR3 covers 13 residues. Germline values: CDR1 SGDLS, CDR2 YYNGEE. The ends were cut back, 3 bases at V and 1 base at J, with 8 bases in the middle. The CDR3 DNA reads TGTGCCAGCAGCGAACAGGAGTCCTACGAGCAGTACTTC. It yields the protein CASSEQESYEQYF.

The chain uses TRBV19 and TRBJ2-3, with a tentative D call TRBD1 (5 bases). V was clipped by 7 bases and J by 3 bases, with 20 bases between them. The CDR3 covers 16 residues. Germline values: CDR1 LNHDA, CDR2 SQIVND (reference sequence). CDR3 nucleotide sequence: TGTGCCAGTAAGGCTCCGGGCAGGGTCCTTACAGATACGCAGTATTTT. This encodes CASKAPGRVLTDTQYF.

This rearrangement joins TRBV29-1 to TRBJ1-2, with 7 bases lining up with TRBD1. Germline-derived CDR1 and CDR2 are SQVTM and ANQGSEA. The CDR3 has 13 amino acids. V gave up 6 bases and J gave up 6 bases; unmatched junction bases: 10. Here the CDR3 reads CSVVSTGWNGYTF. CDR3 coding DNA: TGCAGCGTAGTCTCGACAGGGTGGAATGGCTACACCTTC.

This clone has a handful of counts. The chain is built from TRBV19 and TRBJ1-1; no clear D gene. Trimming removed 0 bases from V and 0 bases from J, with 5 bases in between. This CDR3 region has 14 residues. Germline V gene data show CDR1 as LNHDA and CDR2 as SQIVND (reference sequence). The DNA of the CDR3 is TGTGCCAGTAGTATAGATTCGTTGAACACTGAAGCTTTCTTT. Translated, it gives CASSIDSLNTEAFF.

The genes are TRBV11-3 and TRBJ2-1, with 13 bases identical to TRBD2. V was clipped by 4 bases and J by 7 bases; unmatched bases: 7. The germline gives CDR1 SGHNT, CDR2 YENEEA. The CDR3 has 16 amino acids. DNA of the CDR3: TGTGCCAGCAGCTCCCCACTAGCGGGAGGGCATAATGAGCAGTTCTTC. Translated, it gives CASSSPLAGGHNEQFF.

This sequence joins TRBV2 and TRBJ2-1; tentatively, D is TRBD1 (6 bases). The germline CDR1 and CDR2 sequences are SNHLY and FYNNEI. V was trimmed by 3 bases and J by 12 bases, leaving 21 bases between them. There are 15 residues in the CDR3. The CDR3 region has the DNA TGTGCCAGCAGTGAGTCGAAGGTGTACAGGGTTGGGCAGTTCTTC. Protein sequence: CASSESKVYRVGQFF. Drawing the rest from reference TRBV2 and TRBJ2-1, the complete variable domain is EPEVTQTPSHQVTQMGQEVILRCVPISNHLYFYWYRQILGQKVEFLVSFYNNEISEKSEIFDDQFSVERPDGSNFTLKIRSTKLEDSAMYFCASSESKVYRVGQFFGPGTRLTVL.

This clone has more than one count but fewer than ten. This chain links TRBV19 with TRBJ2-2; 7 bases are shared with TRBD2. CDR1 is LNHDA, CDR2 SQIVND, per germline (reference sequence). The V and J ends lost 9 bases and 3 bases, in that order; junction bases with no gene match: 4. CDR3 length equals 13 residues. This chain's CDR3 is CASTLADTGELFF. CDR3 DNA sequence: TGTGCCAGCACTCTAGCGGACACCGGGGAGCTGTTTTTT. Full variable domain (remainder filled in from reference TRBV19 and TRBJ2-2): DGGITQSPKYLFRKEGQNVTLSCEQNLNHDAMYWYRQDPGQGLRLIYYSQIVNDFQKGDIAEGYSVSREKKESFPLTVTSAQKNPTAFYLCASTLADTGELFFGEGSRLTVL.

The chain uses TRBV2 and TRBJ1-5; D is uncertain. There are 14 residues in the CDR3. Germline V gene lookup returns CDR1 SNHLY and CDR2 FYNNEI. Trimming removed 8 bases from V and 6 bases from J, with 17 bases in between. CDR3 loop: CASRTDGYLQPQHF. The CDR3 region has the DNA TGTGCCAGCCGGACTGACGGATATCTTCAGCCCCAGCATTTT.

The gene calls are TRBV19 and TRBJ2-1, with D possibly being TRBD2 (6 bases). Germline CDR1 reads LNHDA; CDR2 reads SQIVND (reference sequence). V lost 3 bases and J 2 bases, leaving 14 bases between the germline ends. This CDR3 region has 16 residues. The CDR3 nucleotides read TGTGCCAGTAGTATCCGGGGCGGGACTCCCTACAATGAGCAGTTCTTC. It encodes CASSIRGGTPYNEQFF. The full variable domain, its missing parts supplied by reference TRBV19 and TRBJ2-1, is DGGITQSPKYLFRKEGQNVTLSCEQNLNHDAMYWYRQDPGQGLRLIYYSQIVNDFQKGDIAEGYSVSREKKESFPLTVTSAQKNPTAFYLCASSIRGGTPYNEQFFGPGTRLTVL.

V is TRBV5-6 and J is TRBJ1-2; D is ambiguous. Trimming stripped 7 bases from V and 7 bases from J, with 11 bases between. This CDR3 has 11 amino acids. Germline V gene sequence: CDR1 SGHDT, CDR2 YYEEEE. In DNA form, the CDR3 reads TGTGCCAGCGGCAGACTCCTTGGCTACACCTTC. It specifies CASGRLLGYTF.

J is TRBJ2-7 and V is TRBV5-4; D is ambiguous. The germline gives CDR1 SGHNT, CDR2 YYREEE (reference sequence). This CDR3 is built from 14 residues. The V and J ends lost 2 bases and 2 bases respectively, with 11 bases between them. CDR3 coding DNA: TGTGCCAGCAGCTTCGGGCCCCTCCCCTACGAGCAGTACTTC. This encodes CASSFGPLPYEQYF. The full variable domain, in which reference TRBV5-4 and TRBJ2-7 provide the parts outside the CDR3, is ETGVTQSPTHLIKTRGQQVTLRCSSQSGHNTVSWYQQALGQGPQFIFQYYREEENGRGNFPPRFSGLQFPNYSSELNVNALELDDSALYLCASSFGPLPYEQYFGPGTRLTVT.

The J gene is TRBJ2-5, the V gene TRBV5-4; D may be TRBD1 or TRBD2 (5 bases each). In germline, CDR1 is SGHNT, CDR2 YYREEE (reference sequence). With 0 bases removed from V and 5 bases from J, the gap between germline ends came to 11 bases. The CDR3 has 14 residues. CDR3 protein: CASSLAGAPETQYF. For the CDR3, the DNA is TGTGCCAGCAGCTTGGCCGGGGCGCCCGAGACCCAGTACTTC.

This clone has a handful of counts. The chain links TRBV11-2 to TRBJ2-1; weak D call: TRBD2 (5 bases). V lost 0 bases and J 9 bases, leaving 18 bases between the germline ends. This CDR3 region has 16 residues. Germline CDR1 SGHAT, CDR2 FQNNGV. CDR3 sequence reads: CASSLDRAAAAGEQFF. Here the CDR3 DNA reads TGTGCCAGCAGCTTAGATAGAGCGGCCGCGGCGGGTGAGCAGTTCTTC.

By share, this clone counts as medium-sized. The rearrangement uses TRBV29-1 and TRBJ1-1; unclear D gene. The CDR3 spans 11 residues. V was clipped by 6 bases and J by 1 base, with 6 bases between them. The germline V gene encodes CDR1 SQVTM and CDR2 ANQGSEA. The CDR3 here is CSVRQNTEAFF. The DNA of the CDR3 is TGCAGCGTGCGACAGAACACTGAAGCTTTCTTT.

This clone was seen only a few times. This rearrangement joins TRBV6-6 to TRBJ2-7; 10 positions agree with TRBD1. This CDR3 is 16 amino acids long. The trim removed 0 bases at V and 6 bases at J, leaving 8 bases unmatched. CDR1 is MNHNY and CDR2 is SVGAGI in the germline V gene (reference sequence). CDR3 residues: CASSYSVWDRGSEQYF. The CDR3 DNA is TGTGCCAGCAGTTACTCGGTTTGGGACAGGGGTAGCGAGCAGTACTTC.

The chain has TRBV19 and TRBJ1-6; no definite D call. The V end lost 3 bases, the J end lost 7 bases, and 7 bases lay between the germline ends. The V gene's germline CDR1 is LNHDA and CDR2 SQIVND (reference sequence). The CDR3 runs to 13 residues. The CDR3 reads CASSISRNSPLHF. As DNA, the CDR3 is TGTGCCAGTAGTATTAGCAGGAATTCACCCCTCCACTTT.

The V gene is TRBV7-9, the J gene TRBJ2-3; 10 positions match TRBD2. The CDR3 length is 18 residues. V shed 3 bases, J shed 1 base, and the junction held 10 bases outside the gene matches. The germline gives CDR1 SEHNR, CDR2 FQNEAQ (reference sequence). The CDR3 is CASSFSNTGTSGTDTQYF. The CDR3, as DNA: TGTGCCAGCAGCTTCTCAAACACCGGGACTAGCGGCACAGATACGCAGTATTTT.

This chain links TRBV9 with TRBJ2-1; 11 bases are a match to TRBD2. This CDR3 is built from 15 residues. V dropped 4 bases and J dropped 6; count of bases not matched to a gene: 6. Germline-derived CDR1 and CDR2 are SGDLS and YYNGEE. CDR3 loop: CASSTSGTSGNEQFF. The CDR3 bases are TGTGCCAGCAGCACATCCGGGACTAGCGGCAATGAGCAGTTCTTC.

A single count supports this clone. This chain joins TRBV28 and TRBJ2-1; TRBD1 is a possible D gene (6 bases). With 8 bases removed from V and 12 bases from J, the gap between germline ends came to 17 bases. Germline V CDR1 and CDR2: MDHEN, SYDVKM. This CDR3 is 12 amino acids long. As DNA, the CDR3 is TGTGCCAGCCAAAGGACAGAAGAGCGGCAGTTCTTC. It encodes CASQRTEERQFF.

The rearrangement uses TRBV27 and TRBJ2-5; tentative D call: TRBD2 (6 bases). The V end was cut by 0 bases, the J end by 4 bases, with 6 bases between. The V gene's germline CDR1 is MNHEY and CDR2 SMNVEV (reference sequence). The CDR3 consists of 13 residues. The CDR3 region has the DNA TGTGCCAGCAGTTTATCCGGGGGAGAGACCCAGTACTTC. Translated, it gives CASSLSGGETQYF.

The chain joins TRBV5-6 to TRBJ1-6; no firm D call. Trimming removed 7 bases from V and 2 bases from J, with 13 bases in between. This CDR3 has 15 amino acids. Per the germline V gene, CDR1 is SGHDT and CDR2 is YYEEEE. In nucleotides, the CDR3 is TGTGCCAGCCGTCTTGGCTCGGCCTATAATTCACCCCTCCACTTT. It encodes CASRLGSAYNSPLHF. The variable domain in full, completed from reference TRBV5-6 and TRBJ1-6, reads DAGVTQSPTHLIKTRGQQVTLRCSPKSGHDTVSWYQQALGQGPQFIFQYYEEEERQRGNFPDRFSGHQFPNYSSELNVNALLLGDSALYLCASRLGSAYNSPLHFGNGTRLTVT.

This clone has a handful of counts. The CDR3 here is CSTNMGGSTEAFF. The CDR3 DNA sequence: TGCAGCACGAACATGGGTGGGAGCACTGAAGCTTTCTTT. The genes are TRBV29-1 and TRBJ1-1; D call uncertain. Germline values: CDR1 SQVTM, CDR2 ANQGSEA. The CDR3 has 13 residues. Trimming cost V 8 bases and J 4 bases, with 17 bases left between them. The full variable domain, completed using reference TRBV29-1 and TRBJ1-1, is SAVISQKPSRDICQRGTSLTIQCQVDSQVTMMFWYRQQPGQSLTLIATANQGSEATYESGFVIDKFPISRPNLTFSTLTVSNMSPEDSSIYLCSTNMGGSTEAFFGQGTRLTVV.